This TCR beta chain was retrieved from a study of T cells after posttransplantation cyclophosphamide. Notes on the study in general: TRB overlap between skin or GI tissue T cells and blood was limited.

The assay was immunoSEQ multiplex PCR, and TCRdb's table has in-frame clones only and misses some. The table records some 54,000 clones, roughly 92% of them present only once. This clone was seen a single time. Its antigen is not identified. This CDR3 is 16 amino acids long. After removal of 5 bases from V and 4 bases from J, the junction contained 9 bases not matched to a gene. Germline V gene sequence: CDR1 SGHVS, CDR2 FNYEAQ. The genes are TRBV7-6 and TRBJ2-3, with 10 bases that match TRBD1. This clonotype was sampled from a woman younger than 45 in good health and a related stem cell transplant donor. The sequencing sample was made of PBMCs. CDR3 in DNA: TGTGCCAGCAGCCCGGGACAGGGGATAGGAGCAGATACGCAGTATTTT. Protein: CASSPGQGIGADTQYF.